These 16 T cell receptor beta chains share one sample of origin, sequenced in a study of T-cell memory formation after mild COVID-19. TCRdb fed the 5' RACE reads into MiXCR, producing one record per CDR3 protein. The sample holds approximately 570,000 distinct CDR3 sequences, about a sixth seen once. Sequencing input: PBMCs or a T cell subset sorted from them (not recorded which). The receptors were gathered from an adult woman who had mild COVID-19 (a few samples of this study predate the infection). Cell type and time point are not known.

This clonotype was counted ten times or more. V usage is TRBV6-5 and J usage is TRBJ2-7; possibly TRBD1 for D (6 bases). The CDR3 sequence is 11 residues long. The V gene lost 6 bases and the J gene lost 3 bases, with 6 bases spanning the gap. The germline gives CDR1 MNHEY, CDR2 SVGAGI. The CDR3 region has the DNA TGTGCCAGCAGACAGGGCTACGAGCAGTACTTC. It translates to CASRQGYEQYF.

This clonotype was observed many times. The V and J genes are TRBV18 and TRBJ2-1, with D uncertain. Trimming shortened V by 3 bases and J by 0 bases, and 3 bases separated the two germline ends. The CDR3 has 13 amino acids. CDR1 and CDR2 (germline): KGHSH, LQKENI. For the CDR3, the DNA is TGTGCCAGCTCACCCTACTCCTACAATGAGCAGTTCTTC. Translating gives CASSPYSYNEQFF.

V and J are TRBV6-1 and TRBJ2-7, with D possibly matching TRBD1 (6 bases). With 8 bases removed from V and 2 bases from J, the gap between germline ends came to 10 bases. Per germline, CDR1 MNHNS and CDR2 SASEGT. The CDR3 loop spans 12 amino acids. The CDR3 here is CASPRTAYEQYF. CDR3 nucleotides: TGTGCCAGCCCGAGGACAGCCTACGAGCAGTACTTC.

This clonotype occurred many times. V gene TRBV6-2 or TRBV6-3 combines with J gene TRBJ2-7, with D uncertain. CDR1 MNHEY and CDR2 SVGEGT come from the germline V gene. CDR3 length: 14 residues. With 2 bases removed from V and 0 bases from J, the gap between germline ends came to 8 bases. The CDR3: CASSYDPSSYEQYF. The CDR3 nucleotides read TGTGCCAGCAGTTACGACCCCAGCTCCTACGAGCAGTACTTC.

This clonotype showed up just a few times. The rearrangement joins TRBV7-2 to TRBJ2-7, with D unclear. The CDR3 loop spans 14 amino acids. Germline values: CDR1 SGHTA, CDR2 FQGNSA. The V end was cut by 5 bases, the J end by 1 base, with 12 bases between. CDR3 sequence: CASSPRTSSYEQYF. CDR3 DNA: TGTGCCAGCAGCCCCCGGACGTCATCCTACGAGCAGTACTTC.

This clonotype was counted only a few times. The gene calls are TRBV20-1 and TRBJ1-6; D is ambiguous. CDR1 DFQATT and CDR2 SNEGSKA come from the germline V gene (reference sequence). CDR3 length equals 15 residues. Trimming pared 2 bases from V and 10 bases from J, leaving 18 bases between. The DNA for the CDR3 is TGCAGTGCTAGAAAGGTTTCCGCAAAAAGCTCACCCCTCCACTTT. Translation gives CSARKVSAKSSPLHF.

The V and J genes are TRBV4-1 and TRBJ1-2, with TRBD1 identical over 10 bases. The junction had 4 bases not matched to a gene; V was cut back by 0 bases and J by 6 bases. The CDR3 loop spans 15 amino acids. Germline loops: CDR1 MGHRA, CDR2 YSYEKL. In DNA, the CDR3 is TGCGCCAGCAGCCAAGACGGGACAGGGGACAATGGCTACACCTTC. It codes for CASSQDGTGDNGYTF.

This clonotype was picked up a small number of times. The rearrangement joins TRBV7-9 to TRBJ2-1; a weak D match, TRBD2 (6 bases). CDR3 length: 17 amino acids. The V end lost 4 bases, the J end lost 2 bases, and 18 bases lay between the germline ends. Germline assignment: CDR1 SEHNR and CDR2 FQNEAQ (reference sequence). The CDR3 is CASSSPTPGEAYNEQFF. The CDR3 DNA follows: TGTGCCAGCAGCTCACCTACTCCGGGAGAGGCCTACAATGAGCAGTTCTTC.

This clonotype was detected many times. The chain couples TRBV29-1 to TRBJ2-7, with a tentative D call TRBD1 (5 bases). Germline values: CDR1 SQVTM, CDR2 ANQGSEA. This CDR3 region has 14 residues. V lost 6 bases to trimming and J lost 0 bases, with 15 bases between them. CDR3 in DNA: TGCAGCGTCACAGGTCCCCGAAGCTCCTACGAGCAGTACTTC. Its protein product is CSVTGPRSSYEQYF.

This clonotype has more than one count but fewer than ten. The CDR3 is CASSVSIGTIYF. The CDR3, as DNA: TGTGCCAGCAGCGTGTCAATCGGCACCATATATTTT. The chain employs TRBV5-5 and TRBJ1-3; unclear D gene. Germline-derived CDR1 and CDR2 are SGHKS and YYEKEE (reference sequence). V was trimmed by 4 bases and J by 9 bases, leaving 11 bases between them. This CDR3 region has 12 residues.

The chain uses TRBV30 and TRBJ1-5; D is unresolved. Germline values: CDR1 GTSNPN, CDR2 SVGIG (reference sequence). The CDR3 has 13 residues. Trimming left V 2 bases short and J 4 bases short, with 9 bases between. As DNA, the CDR3 is TGTGCCTGGAGTAGGTTTGAGAATCAGCCCCAGCATTTT. Amino acid sequence: CAWSRFENQPQHF.

The CDR3 DNA sequence: TGTGCCAGCAGAAGCTTGCAGCGGGAGGCTACGGAGACCCAGTACTTC. Its translation: CASRSLQREATETQYF. This sequence joins TRBV11-2 and TRBJ2-5, with 9 bases that match TRBD2. Germline V gives CDR1 SGHAT, CDR2 FQNNGV. CDR3 size: 16 residues. Losses at the gene ends were 6 bases for V and 5 bases for J; bases not matched to a gene: 13.

This rearrangement joins TRBV6-5 to TRBJ2-7, with TRBD1 as a possible D gene (6 bases). This CDR3 contains 16 residues. The V and J ends lost 2 bases and 3 bases respectively, with 17 bases between them. Per germline, CDR1 MNHEY and CDR2 SVGAGI. This chain's CDR3 is CASSYVRAGDYYEQYF. CDR3 coding DNA: TGTGCCAGCAGTTACGTTCGGGCAGGGGATTACTACGAGCAGTACTTC.

This clonotype was observed at least ten times. The J gene is TRBJ1-5, the V gene TRBV12-3 or TRBV12-4; a weak D match, TRBD1 (5 bases). V lost 8 bases to trimming and J lost 0 bases, with 14 bases between them. The CDR3 covers 15 residues. The CDR3 is CASSPTGGSNQPQHF. DNA of the CDR3: TGTGCCAGCTCACCCACAGGAGGTAGCAATCAGCCCCAGCATTTT.

The table lists this clonotype with a few counts. CDR3 sequence: CASSLIGAPHEQYF. DNA for the CDR3: TGCGCCAGCAGCTTGATCGGCGCACCCCACGAGCAGTACTTC. The J gene is TRBJ2-7, the V gene TRBV5-1, with D uncertain. The germline V gene has CDR1 SGHRS and CDR2 YFSETQ. The CDR3 is 14 amino acids. V lost 1 base to trimming and J lost 5 bases, with 13 bases between them.

The chain recombines TRBV4-1 with TRBJ2-1; the D gene is possibly TRBD1 (5 bases). The germline V gene encodes CDR1 MGHRA and CDR2 YSYEKL. Trimming took off 4 bases at V and 7 bases at J, with 14 bases between the two ends. CDR3 size: 14 residues. In DNA form, the CDR3 reads TGCGCCAGCAGCCCCGTACCCACAGGTAATGAGCAGTTCTTC. Protein product: CASSPVPTGNEQFF.